This record looks at one TCR beta chain sequence and its context. Its specificity is unknown. The record originates from a study of cytomegalovirus exposure and HLA in healthy donors. Deletions cut 1 base from V and 3 bases from J, with 7 bases between. The CDR3 length is 14 residues. Looked up from germline, CDR1 is SGHTA and CDR2 is FQGNSA. 60 Vbeta and 13 Jbeta primers were used in PCR. Authors' methods: The count from a later analysis was 60 million to 85 million unique TCR beta chains, 9 million to 12 million of them shared. Measured with immunoSEQ multiplex PCR; TCRdb has only the in-frame clones, and not every one. D and trimming come from the DNA, and the V and J calls and clone size come from that table. The data hold approximately 70,000 clones, with approximately 70% observed a single time. Findings of the study overall: Prior analysis indicated that the majority of TCR beta V segments exhibited productivity approximately 87% or approximately 30% of the time. In a later analysis, TCR beta V- and J-gene trimming showed a link to a missense DCLRE1C variant.

This chain connects TRBV7-2 to TRBJ1-5; no clear D. The sequence came from a male donor in good health and CMV-seropositive. Sequenced: PBMCs. The CDR3 sequence is CASSLEPLNQPQHF. In DNA, the CDR3 is TGTGCCAGCAGCTTAGAGCCCCTCAATCAGCCCCAGCATTTT.